Below, 19 T cell receptor beta chains from the same sample are listed, as sequenced in a study of response to subunit inactivated influenza vaccine. TCRdb redid the calling of the RT-PCR reads with MiXCR, one entry per CDR3 protein. Counted here are under 550,000 distinct CDR3 sequences, less than 7.5% occurring once; the ten biggest clones make up approximately 14%. The sample was PBMCs from blood, taken 23 months after vaccination. The receptors were sampled from a man between 50 and 69 years old who received an inactivated influenza vaccine.

This clonotype has ten or more counts. The chain employs TRBV7-8 and TRBJ2-1; 15 bases align to TRBD2. Germline V lookup: CDR1 SGHVS, CDR2 FQNEAQ. V dropped 3 bases and J dropped 5; count of bases not matched to a gene: 14. The CDR3 has 20 amino acids. The CDR3 region has the DNA TGTGCCAGCAGCTTCCTCCCGGGACTAGCGGGAGGAGCAGAGGACAATGAGCAGTTCTTC. Translated: CASSFLPGLAGGAEDNEQFF.

This clonotype was detected a few times. This sequence joins TRBV25-1 and TRBJ2-5; D possibly corresponds to TRBD2 (5 bases). Trimming stripped 4 bases from V and 9 bases from J, with 6 bases between. The CDR3 spans 10 residues. Germline V gene lookup returns CDR1 MGHDK and CDR2 SYGVNS. CDR3 sequence (DNA): TGTGCCAGCAGTGGGGAGTCCCAGTACTTC. Encoded protein: CASSGESQYF.

This clonotype was counted a few times. The chain has TRBV4-3 and TRBJ2-7, with 7 bases fitting TRBD2. The junction had 11 bases not matched to a gene; V was cut back by 0 bases and J by 6 bases. The CDR3 loop spans 16 amino acids. Germline V lookup: CDR1 LGHNA, CDR2 YSLEER. As DNA, the CDR3 is TGCGCCAGCAGCCAAGATCTCGCGGGAGCTCCGGCCGAGCAGTACTTC. This sequence encodes CASSQDLAGAPAEQYF.

This clonotype was detected ten times or more. The J gene is TRBJ1-1, the V gene TRBV12-3 or TRBV12-4; the match to TRBD1 covers 7 bases. Losses at the gene ends were 5 bases for V and 1 base for J; bases not matched to a gene: 10. The CDR3 spans 16 residues. The CDR3 nucleotides are TGTGCCAGCAGTCCTGGACAGGCCTGGGGGAACACTGAAGCTTTCTTT. The encoded protein is CASSPGQAWGNTEAFF.

This clonotype was counted at least ten times. The V call is TRBV12-3 or TRBV12-4, the J call TRBJ1-2, with TRBD1 as a possible D gene (5 bases). V lost 2 bases to trimming and J lost 4 bases, with 8 bases between them. CDR3 length equals 13 residues. The DNA for the CDR3 is TGTGCCAGCAGTTTATCAGGGAGCTATGGCTACACCTTC. Protein sequence: CASSLSGSYGYTF.

V gene TRBV7-2 combines with J gene TRBJ2-3; D remains ambiguous. The CDR3 consists of 12 residues. Trimming removed 2 bases at V and 6 bases at J, with 6 bases between. Germline values: CDR1 SGHTA, CDR2 FQGNSA. DNA for the CDR3: TGTGCCAGCAGCTTATTTGCGGATACGCAGTATTTT. Translating gives CASSLFADTQYF.

Only a few counts were recorded for this clonotype. The CDR3 coding sequence is TGTGCCAGCAGCGTACAACAGGGATCAGCAGATACGCAGTATTTT. Protein product: CASSVQQGSADTQYF. This sequence joins TRBV11-2 and TRBJ2-3; weak D call: TRBD1 (6 bases). There are 15 residues in the CDR3. Germline CDR1 and CDR2: SGHAT and FQNNGV. Trimming cost V 5 bases and J 4 bases, with 16 bases left between them.

Ten or more counts support this clonotype. This sequence joins TRBV6-1 and TRBJ2-3; a possible D gene is TRBD1 (5 bases). Germline V gives CDR1 MNHNS, CDR2 SASEGT. Between the trimmed V and J ends, which lost 7 bases and 2 bases, there was a span of 10 bases. This CDR3 region has 13 residues. For the CDR3, the DNA is TGTGCCAGCATAGACAGAAACACAGATACGCAGTATTTT. It is translated as CASIDRNTDTQYF.

The chain has TRBV4-2 and TRBJ2-2; the D call may be TRBD1 or TRBD2 (5 bases each). Germline CDR1 reads LGHNA; CDR2 reads YNFKEQ. Trimming took off 6 bases at V and 2 bases at J, with 19 bases between the two ends. This CDR3 contains 17 residues. CDR3 amino acids: CASRGVLRRPNTGELFF. The DNA for the CDR3 is TGTGCCAGCAGGGGGGTATTGAGGCGGCCAAACACCGGGGAGCTGTTTTTT.

This clonotype was counted ten times or more. The rearrangement links TRBV4-3 to TRBJ2-2; possible D gene TRBD2, 6 bases. The CDR3 is 16 residues long. Germline V gene lookup returns CDR1 LGHNA and CDR2 YSLEER. Trimming cost V 1 base and J 6 bases, with 15 bases left between them. The CDR3 DNA sequence: TGCGCCAGCAGCCAAGGGCTAGCGATATACTCCGGGGAGCTGTTTTTT. Protein sequence: CASSQGLAIYSGELFF.

This clonotype was recorded many times. The rearrangement links TRBV4-2 to TRBJ1-3, with D tentatively TRBD1 (5 bases). CDR3 length: 17 amino acids. CDR1 is LGHNA, CDR2 YNFKEQ, per germline. Trimming shortened V by 0 bases and J by 0 bases, and 12 bases separated the two germline ends. This chain's CDR3 is CASSQERGANSGNTIYF. The CDR3 nucleotides are TGTGCCAGCAGCCAAGAACGCGGGGCCAACTCTGGAAACACCATATATTTT.

With regard to this clonotype: One junction end does not reproduce the germline sequence, and a read error may be involved. The chain joins TRBV7-6 to TRBJ2-1; TRBD2 might be the D (5 bases). Looked up from germline, CDR1 is SGHVS and CDR2 is FNYEAQ. The CDR3 covers 12 residues. This CDR3 reads CASSFSVNKQFF. CDR3 bases: TGTGCCAGCAGCTTTAGCGTCAATAAGCAGTTCTTC.

This chain connects TRBV18 to TRBJ1-4, with a tentative D call TRBD1 (5 bases). Germline CDR1 reads KGHSH; CDR2 reads LQKENI. The CDR3 consists of 14 residues. Trimming cost V 3 bases and J 8 bases, with 13 bases left between them. The CDR3 reads CASSPGQAGEKLFF. In DNA form, the CDR3 reads TGTGCCAGCTCACCGGGGCAAGCTGGGGAAAAACTGTTTTTT.

The rearrangement uses TRBV5-1 and TRBJ1-2; tentatively, D is TRBD1 (5 bases). V lost 1 base and J lost 0, with 16 bases in between. The germline V gene has CDR1 SGHRS and CDR2 YFSETQ. The CDR3 has 17 residues. Here the CDR3 DNA reads TGCGCCAGCAGCTTGATGGCAGGGATCCCCTCTAACTATGGCTACACCTTC. Its protein product is CASSLMAGIPSNYGYTF.

This rearrangement joins TRBV7-2 to TRBJ2-5, with D perhaps TRBD2 (7 bases). This CDR3 is 14 amino acids long. V shed 5 bases and J shed 4 bases, with 14 bases lying between them. Germline V gives CDR1 SGHTA, CDR2 FQGNSA. The CDR3 sequence: CASSPLGGRETQYF. The CDR3 DNA follows: TGTGCCAGCAGCCCGCTGGGGGGGCGAGAGACCCAGTACTTC.

This clonotype was detected a few times. V and J are TRBV3-1 and TRBJ1-1, with D unresolved. The CDR3 covers 15 residues. Germline assignment: CDR1 LGHDT and CDR2 YNNKEL (reference sequence). The germline V and J ends were trimmed by 2 bases and 2 bases, with 12 bases remaining between them. CDR3 in amino acids: CASSQNLEANTEAFF. CDR3 nucleotides: TGTGCCAGCAGCCAAAATTTGGAGGCTAACACTGAAGCTTTCTTT.

This clonotype was seen a handful of times. This chain joins TRBV5-1 and TRBJ2-7; 9 nucleotides match TRBD1. The germline gives CDR1 SGHRS, CDR2 YFSETQ. This CDR3 is built from 18 residues. The trim removed 0 bases at V and 2 bases at J, leaving 12 bases unmatched. The CDR3 bases are TGCGCCAGCAGCTTGGATCTTCCGGGACAGGGAATTCCCTACGAGCAGTACTTC. Protein sequence: CASSLDLPGQGIPYEQYF.

The DNA for the CDR3 is TGTGCCAGCAGTCGGTCGGACAGGGTTGAAGCTTTCTTT. Its translation is CASSRSDRVEAFF. The rearrangement links TRBV12-3 or TRBV12-4 to TRBJ1-1, with TRBD1 matching over 8 bases. This CDR3 is built from 13 residues. The J segment lost 7 bases and the V segment lost 5 bases, leaving 6 bases of the junction unmatched.

V gene TRBV7-2 combines with J gene TRBJ2-1; 7 bases map to TRBD2. Per the germline V gene, CDR1 is SGHTA and CDR2 is FQGNSA. V trimming: 7 bases; J trimming: 5 bases; junction bases outside the gene matches: 8. CDR3 size: 14 residues. The CDR3 nucleotides read TGTGCCAGCACCTCGAGGACTAGACACAATGAGCAGTTCTTC. Translating it yields CASTSRTRHNEQFF.